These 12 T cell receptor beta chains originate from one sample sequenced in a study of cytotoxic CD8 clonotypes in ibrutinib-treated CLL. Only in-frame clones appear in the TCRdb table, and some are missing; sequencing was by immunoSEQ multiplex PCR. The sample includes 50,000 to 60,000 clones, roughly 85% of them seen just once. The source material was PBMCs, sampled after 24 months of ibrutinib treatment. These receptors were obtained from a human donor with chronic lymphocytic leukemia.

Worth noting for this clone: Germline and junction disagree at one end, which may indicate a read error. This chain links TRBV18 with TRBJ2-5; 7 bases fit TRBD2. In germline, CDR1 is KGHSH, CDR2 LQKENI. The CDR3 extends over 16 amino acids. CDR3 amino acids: CASSPLPAGTQETQYF. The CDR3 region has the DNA TGTGCCAGCTCACCACTGCCAGCGGGGACCCAAGAAACCCAGTACTTC.

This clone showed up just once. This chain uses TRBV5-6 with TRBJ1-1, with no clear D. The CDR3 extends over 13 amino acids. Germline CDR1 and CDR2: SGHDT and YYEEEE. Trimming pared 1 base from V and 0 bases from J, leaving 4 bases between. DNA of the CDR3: TGTGCCAGCAGCTTGACGGTGAACACTGAAGCTTTCTTT. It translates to CASSLTVNTEAFF.

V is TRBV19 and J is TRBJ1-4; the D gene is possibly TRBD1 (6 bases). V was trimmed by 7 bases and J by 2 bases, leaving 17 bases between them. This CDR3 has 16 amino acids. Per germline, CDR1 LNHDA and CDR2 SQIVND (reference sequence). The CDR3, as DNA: TGTGCCAGTACCCGTGGACAGTTAAGGACTAATGAAAAACTGTTTTTT. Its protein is CASTRGQLRTNEKLFF.

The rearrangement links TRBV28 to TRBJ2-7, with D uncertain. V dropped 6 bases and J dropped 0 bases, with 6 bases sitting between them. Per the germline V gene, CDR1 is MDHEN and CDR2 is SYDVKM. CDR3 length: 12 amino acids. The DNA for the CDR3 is TGTGCCAGCAGCTGGTCCTCCTACGAGCAGTACTTC. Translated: CASSWSSYEQYF.

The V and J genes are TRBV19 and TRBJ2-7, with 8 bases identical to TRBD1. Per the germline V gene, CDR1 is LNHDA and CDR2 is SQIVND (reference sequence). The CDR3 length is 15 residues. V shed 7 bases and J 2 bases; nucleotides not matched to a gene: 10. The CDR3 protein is CASTNRDRPPYEQYF. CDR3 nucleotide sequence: TGTGCCAGTACGAACCGGGACAGGCCGCCCTACGAGCAGTACTTC.

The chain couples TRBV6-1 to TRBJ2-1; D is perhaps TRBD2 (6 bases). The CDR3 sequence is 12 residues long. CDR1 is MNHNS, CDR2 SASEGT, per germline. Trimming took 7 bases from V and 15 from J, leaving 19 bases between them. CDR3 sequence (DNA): TGTGCCAGCACCAGGAACGGGGGAGTCCGGTTCTTC. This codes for CASTRNGGVRFF.

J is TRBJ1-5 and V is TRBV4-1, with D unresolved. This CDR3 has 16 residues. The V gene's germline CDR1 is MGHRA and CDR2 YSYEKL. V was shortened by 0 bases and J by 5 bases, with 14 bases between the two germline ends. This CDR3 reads CASSQDFPVGYQPQHF. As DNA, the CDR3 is TGCGCCAGCAGCCAAGATTTTCCCGTCGGGTATCAGCCCCAGCATTTT.

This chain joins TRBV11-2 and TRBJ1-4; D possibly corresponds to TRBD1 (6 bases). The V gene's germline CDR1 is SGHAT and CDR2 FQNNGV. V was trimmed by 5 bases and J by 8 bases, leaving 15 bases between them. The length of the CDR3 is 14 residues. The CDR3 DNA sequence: TGTGCCAGCAGCCTGGACAGCTGGAGCGAAAAACTGTTTTTT. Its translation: CASSLDSWSEKLFF.

Written as DNA, the CDR3 is TGTGCCAGCAGGGGGTCCGGACAGGGGAATTCACCCCTCCACTTT. This translates into CASRGSGQGNSPLHF. This chain joins TRBV28 and TRBJ1-6; 9 bases agree with TRBD1. The germline V gene encodes CDR1 MDHEN and CDR2 SYDVKM. J was trimmed by 7 bases and V by 6 bases; bases with no gene match: 7. The CDR3 has 15 residues.

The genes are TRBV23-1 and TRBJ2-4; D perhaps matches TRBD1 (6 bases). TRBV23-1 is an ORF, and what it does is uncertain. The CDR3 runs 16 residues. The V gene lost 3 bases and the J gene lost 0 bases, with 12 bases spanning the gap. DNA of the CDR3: TGCGCCAGCAGTCATAGACAGGTTGGAGCCAAAAACATTCAGTACTTC. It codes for CASSHRQVGAKNIQYF.

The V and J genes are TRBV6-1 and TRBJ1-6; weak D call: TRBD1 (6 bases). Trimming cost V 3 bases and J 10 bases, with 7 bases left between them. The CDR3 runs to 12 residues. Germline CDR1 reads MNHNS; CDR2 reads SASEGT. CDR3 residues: CASSDRGSPLHF. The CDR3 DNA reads TGTGCCAGCAGTGACAGGGGATCACCCCTCCACTTT.

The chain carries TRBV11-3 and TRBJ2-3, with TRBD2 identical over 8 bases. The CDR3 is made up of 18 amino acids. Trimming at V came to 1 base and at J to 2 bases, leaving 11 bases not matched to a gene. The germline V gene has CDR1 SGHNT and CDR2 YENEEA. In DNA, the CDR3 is TGTGCCAGCAGCTTAGGGGATGCAACTAGCGGAATCACAGATACGCAGTATTTT. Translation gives CASSLGDATSGITDTQYF.